A single sample is the source of the 16 T cell receptor beta chains below, sequenced in a study of blood T cell repertoires in COVID-19. Using immunoSEQ multiplex PCR, the repertoire was profiled, and TCRdb retains in-frame clones only, with some absent. The data contain 300,000 to 400,000 clones, about 86% of them singletons. Material: peripheral blood. The source of these receptors is a woman aged 55-75 years with COVID-19, enrolled during active disease.

The chain carries TRBV4-3 and TRBJ1-1, with D uncertain. CDR1 and CDR2 from the germline V gene are LGHNA and YSLEER. V shed 0 bases and J shed 0 bases, with 8 bases lying between them. This CDR3 has 15 residues. DNA for the CDR3: TGCGCCAGCAGCCAAGAAAGAACGGTGAACACTGAAGCTTTCTTT. It codes for CASSQERTVNTEAFF.

The genes are TRBV12-5 and TRBJ1-5, with a weak D call TRBD1 (5 bases). Germline-derived CDR1 and CDR2 are LGHNT and FRNRAP. This CDR3 spans 17 amino acids. The V end was cut by 0 bases, the J end by 5 bases, with 17 bases between. CDR3 protein: CASGLVQVGGVDQPQHF. CDR3 sequence (DNA): TGTGCTAGTGGTTTGGTTCAGGTCGGAGGGGTCGATCAGCCCCAGCATTTT. Full variable domain (missing parts from reference TRBV12-5 and TRBJ1-5): DARVTQTPRHKVTEMGQEVTMRCQPILGHNTVFWYRQTMMQGLELLAYFRNRAPLDDSGMPKDRFSAEMPDATLATLKIQPSEPRDSAVYFCASGLVQVGGVDQPQHFGDGTRLSIL.

The chain carries TRBV7-7 and TRBJ2-3, with 7 bases lining up with TRBD2. The J segment lost 1 base and the V segment lost 1 base, leaving 2 bases of the junction unmatched. Looked up from germline, CDR1 is SSHAT and CDR2 is FNYEAQ (reference sequence). The CDR3 spans 15 residues. The CDR3 region is CASSLGLAGTDTQYF. CDR3 bases: TGTGCCAGCAGCTTAGGGCTAGCGGGCACAGATACGCAGTATTTT.

The chain links TRBV5-1 to TRBJ2-5, with D possibly TRBD1 on 5 matching bases. The CDR3 has 14 amino acids. From germline, CDR1 is SGHRS and CDR2 YFSETQ. Trimming pared 0 bases from V and 5 bases from J, leaving 11 bases between. The CDR3 DNA follows: TGCGCCAGCAGCTTGGATAGGGGTATTGAGACCCAGTACTTC. Residues: CASSLDRGIETQYF.

The chain recombines TRBV4-3 with TRBJ1-5; D call uncertain. The V end was cut by 0 bases, the J end by 0 bases, with 6 bases between. This CDR3 has 15 amino acids. CDR1 and CDR2 (germline): LGHNA, YSLEER. The CDR3 reads CASSQDPNSNQPQHF. The CDR3 nucleotides are TGCGCCAGCAGCCAAGACCCTAATAGCAATCAGCCCCAGCATTTT.

This sequence joins TRBV10-3 and TRBJ2-2; 10 positions match TRBD1. The CDR3 covers 14 residues. Trimming took 6 bases from V and 3 from J; bases not matched to a gene: 1. Looked up from germline, CDR1 is ENHRY and CDR2 is SYGVKD. The CDR3 region has the DNA TGTGCCATCAGGGGGACAGGGGACACCGGGGAGCTGTTTTTT. Its protein is CAIRGTGDTGELFF.

The V call is TRBV10-3, the J call TRBJ2-1; 11 bases align to TRBD2. Trimming took 7 bases from V and 6 from J; bases not matched to a gene: 14. Per germline, CDR1 ENHRY and CDR2 SYGVKD. This CDR3 has 17 residues. CDR3 amino acids: CAITRRIAGGLVNEQFF. DNA of the CDR3: TGTGCCATCACTAGGCGGATAGCGGGGGGGCTAGTCAATGAGCAGTTCTTC.

This clone was counted once. V gene TRBV3-1 (or the pseudogene TRBV3-2) combines with J gene TRBJ2-5; 11 nucleotides align to TRBD1. CDR1 is LGHDT and CDR2 is YNNKEL in the germline V gene (reference sequence). The junction had 6 bases not matched to a gene; V was cut back by 4 bases and J by 5 bases. This CDR3 region has 15 residues. This chain's CDR3 is CASSLIRDRGETQYF. CDR3 nucleotides: TGTGCCAGCAGCCTGATCCGGGACAGGGGGGAGACCCAGTACTTC.

The chain recombines TRBV5-1 with TRBJ2-2; TRBD2 aligns across 7 bases. The V segment lost 4 bases and the J segment 3 bases; nucleotides outside the gene matches: 6. CDR3 length: 15 residues. CDR1 is SGHRS and CDR2 is YFSETQ in the germline V gene. The CDR3 region has the DNA TGCGCCAGCAGCCCAACACTAGCGTACACCGGGGAGCTGTTTTTT. It codes for CASSPTLAYTGELFF.

This rearrangement joins TRBV6-1 to TRBJ2-7, with 8 bases lining up with TRBD2. The CDR3 extends over 14 amino acids. V lost 2 bases to trimming and J lost 9 bases; unmatched junction nucleotides: 9. Per the germline V gene, CDR1 is MNHNS and CDR2 is SASEGT. The CDR3 loop reads CASSESGTRASQYF. CDR3 DNA sequence: TGTGCCAGCAGTGAAAGTGGGACTAGGGCGTCGCAGTACTTC.

The V call is TRBV6-2 or TRBV6-3, the J call TRBJ2-3, with D uncertain. The CDR3 spans 13 residues. V was pared by 3 bases and J by 7 bases, with 11 bases between. The germline V gene encodes CDR1 MNHEY and CDR2 SVGEGT. CDR3: CASSYFGSNTQYF. The CDR3 nucleotides read TGTGCCAGCAGTTATTTCGGTTCAAATACGCAGTATTTT.

This sequence joins TRBV9 and TRBJ1-2; tentatively, D is TRBD1 (5 bases). In germline, CDR1 is SGDLS, CDR2 YYNGEE. V was cut by 4 bases and J by 2 bases, with 15 bases left in between. This CDR3 comprises 15 residues. This CDR3 is CASSSNTGRNYGYTF. DNA for the CDR3: TGTGCCAGCAGCTCAAACACAGGCAGGAACTATGGCTACACCTTC.

The V gene is TRBV2, the J gene TRBJ2-3, with 8 bases that match TRBD1. CDR1 and CDR2 (germline): SNHLY, FYNNEI. The CDR3 is 14 residues long. With V trimmed by 1 base and J by 11 bases, 8 bases remained unmatched. CDR3 protein: CASSEVGRGLKQYF. CDR3 coding DNA: TGTGCCAGCAGTGAAGTGGGCAGGGGGCTTAAGCAGTATTTT.

V is TRBV5-1 and J is TRBJ2-1; no definite D call. The germline V gene has CDR1 SGHRS and CDR2 YFSETQ. The CDR3 consists of 12 residues. The V end was cut by 5 bases, the J end by 6 bases, with 9 bases between. DNA of the CDR3: TGCGCCAGCAGACTGTATGGCAATGAGCAGTTCTTC. Its protein is CASRLYGNEQFF.

The gene calls are TRBV3-1 (or the pseudogene TRBV3-2) and TRBJ1-1; possible D gene TRBD1, 6 bases. Per the germline V gene, CDR1 is LGHDT and CDR2 is YNNKEL (reference sequence). There are 15 residues in the CDR3. Trimming pared 4 bases from V and 6 bases from J, leaving 18 bases between. The CDR3 protein is CASSLRTVGSAEAFF. DNA of the CDR3: TGTGCCAGCAGCCTACGGACAGTCGGTAGCGCTGAAGCTTTCTTT.

This clone appeared a few times. J is TRBJ1-1 and V is TRBV5-1; 7 positions match TRBD1. The CDR3 length is 13 residues. Trimming took 2 bases from V and 6 from J; bases not matched to a gene: 4. CDR1 SGHRS and CDR2 YFSETQ come from the germline V gene. The CDR3 DNA reads TGCGCCAGCAGCTTCGGACAGGCCTCTGAAGCTTTCTTT. Protein product: CASSFGQASEAFF.